The clone carrying this T cell receptor beta chain came up a few times. What it binds is not known. V dropped 2 bases and J dropped 9 bases, with 20 bases sitting between them. The CDR3 has 16 amino acids. Germline V gene sequence: CDR1 MGHDK, CDR2 SYGVNS. The data were obtained in a study of T-cell reconstitution after alpha-beta-depleted transplantation in children. General observations from the study: Several hundred expanded graft clones reportedly supplied alpha-beta T cells about two months after transplant. From surviving recipient T cells and thymic progenitors came the high day-60 TCRbeta diversity observed in some patients. Diversity and T-cell counts at one year after transplant derived mostly from new T cells.

Unique molecular identifiers tagged the TCRbeta library. TCRdb recomputed calls from the PCR reads with MiXCR, one row per CDR3 protein. Among around 450,000 distinct CDR3 sequences listed, 16% were seen once. The genes are TRBV25-1 and TRBJ2-1; tentative D call: TRBD2 (5 bases). Sample: PBMCs, mostly from graft donor cells, taken 360 days after TCRalphabeta/CD19-depleted stem cell transplant. The sequence was obtained from a boy in the first two years of life who had a stem cell transplant for Wiskott-Aldrich syndrome, so the T cells may come from the graft donor. In DNA form, the CDR3 reads TGTGCCAGCAGTGAAAGGTTGCTCCTAAGACGGGGTGAGCAGTTCTTC. This codes for CASSERLLLRRGEQFF.